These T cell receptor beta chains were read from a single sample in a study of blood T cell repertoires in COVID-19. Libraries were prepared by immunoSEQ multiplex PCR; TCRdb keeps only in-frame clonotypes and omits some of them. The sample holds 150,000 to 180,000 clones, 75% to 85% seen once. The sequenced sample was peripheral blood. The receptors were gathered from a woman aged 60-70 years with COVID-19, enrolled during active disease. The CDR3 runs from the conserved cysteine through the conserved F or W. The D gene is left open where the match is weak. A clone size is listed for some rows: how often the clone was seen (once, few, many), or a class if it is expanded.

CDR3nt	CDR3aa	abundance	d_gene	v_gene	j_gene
TGTGCCAGCTCACCAAGGGGGACAGCAAAGAACACTGAAGCTTTCTTT	CASSPRGTAKNTEAFF	.	TRBD1	TRBV18	TRBJ1-1
TGTGCCAGTAACTCACAGGGAGACACTGAAGCTTTCTTT	CASNSQGDTEAFF	.	.	TRBV19	TRBJ1-1
TGTGCCAGCAGCGTAGGGGCAGGGGGAAATGAGCAGTTCTTC	CASSVGAGGNEQFF	.	TRBD1	TRBV9	TRBJ2-1
TGTGCCAGCAGCGTAGACAGCCATCAGGGGACAGTCTATAATTCACCCCTCCACTTT	CASSVDSHQGTVYNSPLHF	once	TRBD1	TRBV9	TRBJ1-6
TGTGCCAGCAGCCTCCGGACAGGCGCCAACACCGGGGAGCTGTTTTTT	CASSLRTGANTGELFF	few	TRBD1	TRBV7-9	TRBJ2-2
TGTGCCAGCAGCTCGGAGGCGGACAGGGGTGTAGCTGGCTACACCTTC	CASSSEADRGVAGYTF	.	TRBD1	TRBV5-4	TRBJ1-2
TGTGCCAGCAGTCCTGACAGGGCGGCTGGAAACACCATATATTTT	CASSPDRAAGNTIYF	few	TRBD1	TRBV6-5	TRBJ1-3
TGTGCCAGCAGTGTGGACAGGGTGGTCAATCAGCCCCAGCATTTT	CASSVDRVVNQPQHF	.	TRBD1	TRBV2	TRBJ1-5
TGTGCCAGCAGTGAAGGGGGGGGCACTGAAGCTTTCTTT	CASSEGGGTEAFF	.	.	TRBV6-1	TRBJ1-1
TGTGCCAGCACCTTTCAACAGGGGGCTAATTCACCCCTCCACTTT	CASTFQQGANSPLHF	.	TRBD1	TRBV7-2	TRBJ1-6
TGTGCCATCCAGACAGGGGGGTTCACCGGGGAGCTGTTTTTT	CAIQTGGFTGELFF	.	TRBD1	TRBV2	TRBJ2-2
TGTGCCAGCCGCGGACAGACTTTAACTAATGAAAAACTGTTTTTT	CASRGQTLTNEKLFF	.	.	TRBV27	TRBJ1-4
TGTGCCAGTCGACGGGCAGGGGGGAACACCGGGGAGCTGTTTTTT	CASRRAGGNTGELFF	.	TRBD1	TRBV19	TRBJ2-2
TGTGCCAGCAGCGTAGCTCCCTCAGGGTGGTCCTACAATGAGCAGTTCTTC	CASSVAPSGWSYNEQFF	.	.	TRBV9	TRBJ2-1
TGTGCCACCAGTAAGGGACAGGGTGGAGGCTACACCTTC	CATSKGQGGGYTF	.	TRBD1	TRBV24-1	TRBJ1-2
TGTGCCAGCAGCTTAGCGGTGGCAGGGGAAGCCGAGCAGTACTTC	CASSLAVAGEAEQYF	.	.	TRBV7-9	TRBJ2-7
TGTGCCAGCAGCTTAAGGGACATCTCCTACGAGCAGTACTTC	CASSLRDISYEQYF	.	.	TRBV11-2	TRBJ2-7
TGTGCCAGTAGTCGGAGGGCTGATGAAAAACTGTTTTTT	CASSRRADEKLFF	.	.	TRBV19	TRBJ1-4
TGTGCCAGCTCTGTGAAGCGGGAGACCAATGAGCAGTTCTTC	CASSVKRETNEQFF	.	TRBD2	TRBV18	TRBJ2-1
TGCGCCAGCAGCTTCTCCGGGGGACCGACCACCGGGGAGCTGTTTTTT	CASSFSGGPTTGELFF	.	.	TRBV5-1	TRBJ2-2
TGTGCCAGCAATCAACAAGCGAACACCGGGGAGCTGTTTTTT	CASNQQANTGELFF	.	.	TRBV6-5	TRBJ2-2
TGTGCCAGCAGTTTATCGACAGGGTTAGTCTATGGCTACACCTTC	CASSLSTGLVYGYTF	.	TRBD1	TRBV27	TRBJ1-2